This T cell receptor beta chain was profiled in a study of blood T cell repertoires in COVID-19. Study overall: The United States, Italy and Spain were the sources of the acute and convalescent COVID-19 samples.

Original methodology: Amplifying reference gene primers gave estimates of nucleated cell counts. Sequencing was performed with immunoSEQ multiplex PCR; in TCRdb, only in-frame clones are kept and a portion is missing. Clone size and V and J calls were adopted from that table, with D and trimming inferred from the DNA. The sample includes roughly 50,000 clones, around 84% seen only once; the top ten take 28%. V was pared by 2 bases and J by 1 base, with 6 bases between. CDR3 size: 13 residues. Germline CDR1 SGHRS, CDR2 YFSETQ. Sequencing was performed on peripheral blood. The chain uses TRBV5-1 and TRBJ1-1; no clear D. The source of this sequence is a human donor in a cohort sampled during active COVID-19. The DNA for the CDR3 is TGCGCCAGCAGCTTCCACGGGAACACTGAAGCTTTCTTT. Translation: CASSFHGNTEAFF.